The 9 T cell receptor beta chains below all came from one sample that was sequenced in a study of cytomegalovirus exposure and HLA in healthy donors. Primers for the PCR totalled 60 Vbeta and 13 Jbeta. The protocol was immunoSEQ multiplex PCR, while the TCRdb copy is restricted to in-frame clones and leaves out a portion. The sample includes 120,000 or so clones, roughly 82% of them seen just once. The specimen sequenced was PBMCs. These receptors all come from a woman aged 18-29 years in good health and CMV-seronegative.

CDR3 in amino acids: CAWSLGTDSPLHF. CDR3 in DNA: TGTGCCTGGAGTCTCGGGACAGACTCACCCCTCCACTTT. V usage is TRBV30 and J usage is TRBJ1-6, with TRBD1 matching over 7 bases. With 2 bases clipped from V and 10 bases from J, the junction kept 5 bases outside the gene matches. Germline assignment: CDR1 GTSNPN and CDR2 SVGIG (reference sequence). CDR3 length: 13 amino acids.

In its sample, this clone was seen a few times. The gene calls are TRBV11-2 and TRBJ2-7; D is perhaps TRBD1 (5 bases). V shed 4 bases and J shed 3 bases, with 19 bases lying between them. Germline CDR1 reads SGHAT; CDR2 reads FQNNGV. This CDR3 contains 16 residues. This chain's CDR3 is CASSSIRARGSYEQYF. In DNA form, the CDR3 reads TGTGCCAGCAGCTCCATTCGGGCTAGGGGCAGCTACGAGCAGTACTTC.

The chain recombines TRBV29-1 with TRBJ2-1, with D perhaps TRBD2 (5 bases). V was clipped by 7 bases and J by 10 bases, with 14 bases between them. Germline CDR1 reads SQVTM; CDR2 reads ANQGSEA. The CDR3 loop spans 11 amino acids. This CDR3 reads CSAGRGKEQFF. The CDR3 coding sequence is TGCAGCGCTGGGCGAGGGAAAGAGCAGTTCTTC.

This chain uses TRBV27 with TRBJ1-6; no clear D gene. Germline CDR1 and CDR2: MNHEY and SMNVEV (reference sequence). The CDR3 runs to 13 residues. V dropped 7 bases and J dropped 10 bases, with 14 bases sitting between them. CDR3 sequence reads: CASTPGSHSPLHF. CDR3 bases: TGTGCCAGCACCCCAGGTTCACACTCACCCCTCCACTTT.

The chain couples TRBV7-2 to TRBJ2-2, with no clear D. The germline V gene has CDR1 SGHTA and CDR2 FQGNSA. The V and J ends lost 2 bases and 7 bases respectively, with 5 bases between them. There are 12 residues in the CDR3. The CDR3 sequence: CASSLFIGELFF. Here the CDR3 DNA reads TGTGCCAGCAGCTTATTTATCGGGGAGCTGTTTTTT.

This chain links TRBV5-4 with TRBJ2-3; 14 positions match TRBD2. Trimming removed 4 bases from V and 1 base from J; junction bases left unmatched: 5. The CDR3 extends over 17 amino acids. Germline values: CDR1 SGHNT, CDR2 YYREEE (reference sequence). The CDR3, as DNA: TGTGCCAGCAGCGAGGGACTAGCGGGGGATGGCACAGATACGCAGTATTTT. Translated, it gives CASSEGLAGDGTDTQYF. Based on the CDR3 plus reference TRBV5-4 and TRBJ2-3, the full variable domain is ETGVTQSPTHLIKTRGQQVTLRCSSQSGHNTVSWYQQALGQGPQFIFQYYREEENGRGNFPPRFSGLQFPNYSSELNVNALELDDSALYLCASSEGLAGDGTDTQYFGPGTRLTVL.

This clone has more than one count but fewer than ten. This chain uses TRBV7-2 with TRBJ1-2, with D unclear. There are 16 residues in the CDR3. V lost 1 base and J 1 base, leaving 13 bases between the germline ends. CDR1 is SGHTA and CDR2 is FQGNSA in the germline V gene. Written as DNA, the CDR3 is TGTGCCAGCAGCTTAGTTGCGTCCACTCTTAACTATGGCTACACCTTC. It translates to CASSLVASTLNYGYTF.

As for this clone: The junction shows a germline mismatch at one end, possibly a read error. The chain is built from TRBV5-1 and TRBJ2-4; D not certain. CDR1 and CDR2 from the germline V gene are SGHRS and YFSETQ. There are 14 residues in the CDR3. This CDR3 reads CASSFSTTKNSQYF. Written as DNA, the CDR3 is TGCGCCAGCAGCTTCTCCACAACGAAAAACAGTCAGTACTTC. The full variable domain, completed using reference TRBV5-1 and TRBJ2-4, is KAGVTQTPRYLIKTRGQQVTLSCSPISGHRSVSWYQQTPGQGLQFLFEYFSETQRNKGNFPGRFSGRQFSNSRSEMNVSTLELGDSALYLCASSFSTTKNSQYFGAGTRLSVL.

The table lists this clone with a count of one. The chain is built from TRBV11-2 and TRBJ2-5; possibly TRBD1 for D (6 bases). The J call is in doubt because the DNA end fits TRBJ2-7 better. Germline V gene lookup returns CDR1 SGHAT and CDR2 FQNNGV. The CDR3 is 16 amino acids. Here the CDR3 reads CASAPLTRTASYEQYF. CDR3 nucleotide sequence: TGTGCCAGCGCGCCCCTAACCCGGACAGCTTCCTACGAGCAGTACTTC.